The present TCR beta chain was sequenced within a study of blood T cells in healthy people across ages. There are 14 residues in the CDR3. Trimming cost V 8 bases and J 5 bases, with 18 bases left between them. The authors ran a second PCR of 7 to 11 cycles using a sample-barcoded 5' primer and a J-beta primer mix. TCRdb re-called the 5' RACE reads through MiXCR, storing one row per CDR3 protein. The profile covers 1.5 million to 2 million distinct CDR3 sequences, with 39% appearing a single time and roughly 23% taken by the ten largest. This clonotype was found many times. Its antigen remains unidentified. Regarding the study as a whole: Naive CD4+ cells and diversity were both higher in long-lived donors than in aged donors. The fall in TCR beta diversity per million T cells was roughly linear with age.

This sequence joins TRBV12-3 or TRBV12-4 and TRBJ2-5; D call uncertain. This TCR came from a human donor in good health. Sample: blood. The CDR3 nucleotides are TGTGCCAGCCCCCGGCCCCCCTCCGGGGAGACCCAGTACTTC. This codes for CASPRPPSGETQYF.